This T cell receptor beta chain was documented in a study of monozygotic twins with inflammatory bowel disease. About this clonotype: Its antigen remains unidentified.

Collection yielded about 2.5 ml of blood per donor. Study results and caveats: The analysis failed to separate different T cell subtypes. Against healthy co-twins, IBD patients had lower TCRbeta diversity (measured by inverse Simpson).

CDR3 length: 13 amino acids. The germline V gene has CDR1 SGDLS and CDR2 YYNGEE. For each CDR3 protein, TCRdb gives one entry from its re-call of the 5' RACE reads, without DNA. The sample has approximately 400,000 distinct CDR3 sequences; the top ten hold approximately 2.3%. This sequence originates from a human donor with ulcerative colitis or Crohn's disease, or a healthy co-twin of an affected twin (not recorded which). The source material was blood. The V gene is TRBV9, the J gene TRBJ2-3; the D call of TRBD2 rests on TCRdb alone, since no DNA is present to check it. The CDR3 loop reads CASSVGPDDTQYF.